This T cell receptor (beta chain) was found in a study of read filtering for tumor transcriptome and immune sequencing. Turning to the study itself: Mean patient age was about 66 years, range roughly 40 to 85; around 17 male, around 15 female. Whole-study results and caveats: Even smaller IR-seq throughput identified most shared clonotypes. Without single-read clonotypes, shared clonotype proportions correlated more between IR-seq and RNA-seq.

The CDR3 is made up of 17 amino acids, end residues included. This library used 300 to 500 ng RNA and molecular barcoded adaptors spanning alpha/delta and beta/gamma chains. TCRdb reprocessed the reads via MiXCR and lists one record per CDR3 protein. The sample lists 75,000 to 90,000 distinct CDR3 sequences, 9% to 15% occurring once. As to this clonotype: Antigen: not known. No DNA is shown, since the ends of the CDR3 on it are uncertain; the CDR3 is the one TCRdb lists.

This receptor was identified in a donor at least 40 years old with multiple myeloma. This chain links TRBV21-1 with TRBJ1-1; whether TRBD1, the table's D call, matches the DNA was not checked. TRBV21-1 is marked as a pseudogene. The specimen sequenced was a population of CD138-negative cells sorted from bone marrow. The CDR3 sequence is CASSKVAPGARNTEAFF.